This TCR beta chain was captured in a study of blood T cell repertoires in COVID-19. Across the whole study: Whether acute or convalescent, the COVID-19 samples came from the United States, Italy and Spain. T cells, B-cell-depleted T cells, or PBMCs provided the cDNA or gDNA that served as material.

CDR1 and CDR2 (germline): SNHLY, FYNNEI. The CDR3 totals 14 residues. Losses at the gene ends were 7 bases for V and 1 base for J; bases not matched to a gene: 6. Original processing notes: Amplification with reference gene primers provided the estimates of nucleated cell counts. TCRdb's table, derived via immunoSEQ multiplex PCR, lists solely in-frame clones and lacks some. That table is the source of V, J and clone size, and D and trimming were worked out from the DNA. This sample has under 80,000 clones; around 77% occur once, and the top ten carry roughly 20%. The chain has TRBV2 and TRBJ2-5, with 7 nucleotides matching TRBD1. The TCR comes from a man older than 75 with active or convalescent COVID-19. The sample consisted of peripheral blood. CDR3 sequence: CASTPRDSQETQYF. CDR3 nucleotide sequence: TGTGCCAGCACCCCTAGGGACAGCCAAGAGACCCAGTACTTC.